Listed below are T cell receptor beta chains from one sample, sequenced in a study of T cell responses to AZD1222 COVID-19 vaccine. This table comes from immunoSEQ multiplex PCR, and its TCRdb copy is limited to in-frame clones, with some not included. The data contain 90,000 to 95,000 clones, just over 85% of them singletons. The source was peripheral blood, collected on day 0 of AZD1222 vaccination. The receptors come from an adult in good health. Both conserved end residues are trimmed from each CDR3. The D gene is left open where the match is weak. Clone size is given for some rows only: seen once, a few or many times, or a class if the clone is expanded.

V gene: TRBV6-5
clone size: -
CDR3 length: 13
J gene: TRBJ1-2
D gene: -
CDR3 protein: ASNDPGSLNNGYT

V gene: TRBV6-5
clone size: -
CDR3 length: 13
J gene: TRBJ1-6
D gene: TRBD1
CDR3 protein: ASVNVRGLGSPLH

V gene: TRBV11-2
clone size: -
CDR3 length: 11
J gene: TRBJ2-7
D gene: -
CDR3 protein: ASSLGKAYEQY

V gene: TRBV3-1/TRBV3-2
clone size: -
CDR3 length: 14
J gene: TRBJ2-3
D gene: -
CDR3 protein: ASSQLRVTNTDTQY

V gene: TRBV19
clone size: -
CDR3 length: 15
J gene: TRBJ2-6
D gene: TRBD1
CDR3 protein: ASSKGQGVSGANVLT

V gene: TRBV5-4
clone size: -
CDR3 length: 13
J gene: TRBJ1-1
D gene: TRBD1
CDR3 protein: ASSLKGTDNTEAF

V gene: TRBV15
clone size: -
CDR3 length: 12
J gene: TRBJ1-2
D gene: -
CDR3 protein: ATSRDLMDYGYT

V gene: TRBV11-2
clone size: -
CDR3 length: 13
J gene: TRBJ2-7
D gene: -
CDR3 protein: ASSLVKGSSYEQY

V gene: TRBV3-1/TRBV3-2
clone size: -
CDR3 length: 15
J gene: TRBJ2-5
D gene: TRBD2
CDR3 protein: ASSQDWDSGGSETQY

V gene: TRBV4-2
clone size: -
CDR3 length: 16
J gene: TRBJ1-4
D gene: TRBD1
CDR3 protein: ASSQDKNRGTTNEKLF

V gene: TRBV3-1/TRBV3-2
clone size: -
CDR3 length: 12
J gene: TRBJ1-6
D gene: -
CDR3 protein: ASSQVGVNSPLH

V gene: TRBV6-1
clone size: -
CDR3 length: 14
J gene: TRBJ1-4
D gene: -
CDR3 protein: ASSGGSGQVNEKLF

V gene: TRBV9
clone size: -
CDR3 length: 13
J gene: TRBJ1-6
D gene: -
CDR3 protein: ASSAQGQDNSPLH

V gene: TRBV7-9
clone size: -
CDR3 length: 10
J gene: TRBJ1-2
D gene: -
CDR3 protein: ASSLSGNGYT

V gene: TRBV19
clone size: -
CDR3 length: 16
J gene: TRBJ1-6
D gene: -
CDR3 protein: ASSIDGDGRPTNSPLH

V gene: TRBV2
clone size: few
CDR3 length: 12
J gene: TRBJ2-1
D gene: -
CDR3 protein: ASSDFGGNNEQF

V gene: TRBV6-6
clone size: -
CDR3 length: 13
J gene: TRBJ2-7
D gene: -
CDR3 protein: ASRTVGQGDYEQY

V gene: TRBV5-4
clone size: -
CDR3 length: 14
J gene: TRBJ2-2
D gene: -
CDR3 protein: ASKVDPGGGSGELF

V gene: TRBV7-9
clone size: -
CDR3 length: 11
J gene: TRBJ1-5
D gene: TRBD1
CDR3 protein: ASSLQGDQPQH

V gene: TRBV6-4
clone size: -
CDR3 length: 15
J gene: TRBJ2-1
D gene: TRBD2
CDR3 protein: ASSDSILAGPTGEQF

V gene: TRBV12-5
clone size: -
CDR3 length: 12
J gene: TRBJ1-3
D gene: TRBD1
CDR3 protein: AGSRGAPGNTIY

V gene: TRBV28
clone size: -
CDR3 length: 17
J gene: TRBJ2-1
D gene: TRBD2
CDR3 protein: ASTIPRTSGSVPYNEQF

V gene: TRBV7-3
clone size: -
CDR3 length: 12
J gene: TRBJ1-1
D gene: TRBD1
CDR3 protein: ASSSTGGATEAF

V gene: TRBV5-1
clone size: few
CDR3 length: 12
J gene: TRBJ1-1
D gene: -
CDR3 protein: ASSLAEGNTEAF

V gene: TRBV6-4
clone size: -
CDR3 length: 11
J gene: TRBJ1-3
D gene: -
CDR3 protein: ASSDGAGNTIY

V gene: TRBV6-5
clone size: -
CDR3 length: 13
J gene: TRBJ2-2
D gene: -
CDR3 protein: ASSWGGPDTGELF

V gene: TRBV4-2
clone size: -
CDR3 length: 11
J gene: TRBJ1-2
D gene: -
CDR3 protein: ASSQDTGYGYT

V gene: TRBV2
clone size: -
CDR3 length: 13
J gene: TRBJ1-1
D gene: -
CDR3 protein: ASSERAGQNTEAF

V gene: TRBV5-4
clone size: -
CDR3 length: 11
J gene: TRBJ1-2
D gene: -
CDR3 protein: ASSLTGVSGYT

V gene: TRBV14
clone size: -
CDR3 length: 13
J gene: TRBJ2-7
D gene: -
CDR3 protein: ASSLRGLPVNEQY

V gene: TRBV5-6
clone size: -
CDR3 length: 11
J gene: TRBJ2-7
D gene: -
CDR3 protein: ASSLRPVDEQY

V gene: TRBV27
clone size: -
CDR3 length: 14
J gene: TRBJ2-7
D gene: -
CDR3 protein: ASSFLPGTGAYEQY

V gene: TRBV5-8
clone size: few
CDR3 length: 12
J gene: TRBJ2-7
D gene: -
CDR3 protein: ASSFEGGWGEQY

V gene: TRBV14
clone size: once
CDR3 length: 13
J gene: TRBJ2-1
D gene: -
CDR3 protein: ASSHDMVGPRQQF

V gene: TRBV4-2
clone size: -
CDR3 length: 13
J gene: TRBJ2-6
D gene: -
CDR3 protein: ASSQDRYGANVLT

V gene: TRBV28
clone size: few
CDR3 length: 12
J gene: TRBJ1-2
D gene: -
CDR3 protein: ASSPGLANYGYT

V gene: TRBV7-9
clone size: -
CDR3 length: 12
J gene: TRBJ2-7
D gene: -
CDR3 protein: ASSLVQGSHEQY

V gene: TRBV4-2
clone size: medium-sized
CDR3 length: 10
J gene: TRBJ1-3
D gene: -
CDR3 protein: ASSQVGNTIY

V gene: TRBV2
clone size: -
CDR3 length: 12
J gene: TRBJ2-1
D gene: TRBD1
CDR3 protein: ASKGDRGYNEQF

V gene: TRBV7-7
clone size: -
CDR3 length: 13
J gene: TRBJ2-1
D gene: TRBD2
CDR3 protein: ASSLGLAGFDEQF

V gene: TRBV18
clone size: -
CDR3 length: 13
J gene: TRBJ1-1
D gene: -
CDR3 protein: ASSPQVGMDTEAF

V gene: TRBV7-2
clone size: -
CDR3 length: 13
J gene: TRBJ1-6
D gene: -
CDR3 protein: ASSLQQRSNSPLH

V gene: TRBV2
clone size: -
CDR3 length: 12
J gene: TRBJ1-2
D gene: -
CDR3 protein: ASSENNYGYGYT

V gene: TRBV6-1
clone size: -
CDR3 length: 14
J gene: TRBJ1-3
D gene: TRBD1
CDR3 protein: ASSAGTADSGNTIY

V gene: TRBV19
clone size: -
CDR3 length: 13
J gene: TRBJ1-2
D gene: -
CDR3 protein: ASSMTGQTSYGYT

V gene: TRBV11-2
clone size: -
CDR3 length: 13
J gene: TRBJ2-1
D gene: TRBD2
CDR3 protein: ASSLTRGGSNEQF

V gene: TRBV5-1
clone size: -
CDR3 length: 12
J gene: TRBJ1-4
D gene: TRBD1
CDR3 protein: ASNRGLTNEKLF

V gene: TRBV10-1
clone size: -
CDR3 length: 14
J gene: TRBJ2-2
D gene: TRBD2
CDR3 protein: ASSDLGGANTGELF

V gene: TRBV3-1/TRBV3-2
clone size: -
CDR3 length: 16
J gene: TRBJ2-2
D gene: TRBD2
CDR3 protein: ASSQPGLAGDNTGELF

V gene: TRBV12-3/TRBV12-4
clone size: -
CDR3 length: 9
J gene: TRBJ2-1
D gene: -
CDR3 protein: ASSGDFEQF

V gene: TRBV5-8
clone size: -
CDR3 length: 10
J gene: TRBJ1-1
D gene: -
CDR3 protein: ASSLRGSGAF

V gene: TRBV7-6
clone size: -
CDR3 length: 16
J gene: TRBJ1-3
D gene: TRBD1
CDR3 protein: ASTTPLAGDSSGNTIY